This T cell receptor (beta chain) was recovered during a study of human T cells and chemical hapten exposure. About the study: In the roughly 24-week study, patients were dosed weekly with diphenylcyclopropenone on the scalp throughout.

Many counts were recorded for this clonotype. Time point specified: patch test 1, 2 weeks after DPC sensitization. Treatment described: therapeutic diphenylcyclopropenone sensitization with weekly scalp DPC. Blood sampling preceded each patch test application. Unfractionated whole blood was the source of the extracted total RNA. TCRdb reprocessed the RACE reads via MiXCR and lists one record per CDR3 protein. Found here are some 400,000 distinct CDR3 sequences, about 4.4% of them singletons; the top ten hold approximately 2.3%. Germline V gene data show CDR1 as SGHVS and CDR2 as FQNEAQ. V was shortened by 0 bases and J by 5 bases, with 11 bases between the two germline ends. The CDR3 is 15 amino acids.

Here the sequenced sample was whole blood, taken in connection with sensitization to the hapten diphenylcyclopropenone (DPC). The chain links TRBV7-8 to TRBJ1-5, with D possibly matching TRBD1 (6 bases). The TCR comes from a woman in her fifties or sixties with alopecia areata. Some clones in this sample may be carry-over from other donors' samples. This CDR3 is CASSLATGNHQPQHF. DNA of the CDR3: TGTGCCAGCAGCTTAGCGACAGGCAACCATCAGCCCCAGCATTTT.